This paragraph reports one T cell receptor (beta chain). What it binds is not known. PCR amplification relied on 60 Vbeta primers (plus 13 Jbeta primers). The assay was immunoSEQ multiplex PCR, and TCRdb's table has in-frame clones only and misses some. The sample has around 100,000 clones, 84% seen once. This sample is part of a study of cytomegalovirus exposure and HLA in healthy donors. Study findings and constraints: For presence/absence analyses, sequencing depth was assumed to be roughly uniform across donors. Several V segments, TRBV6-2 and TRBV6-3 among them, could not be told apart and were dropped.

Every donor was a healthy person donating bone marrow. V was clipped by 8 bases and J by 3 bases, with 11 bases between them. Germline V gene lookup returns CDR1 MDHEN and CDR2 SYDVKM. The length of the CDR3 is 12 residues. The TCR originated in a man in his late teens or twenties in good health and CMV-seronegative. This chain links TRBV28 with TRBJ2-7; D unclear. Sequenced input: PBMCs. CDR3: CASSFSYYEQYF. The CDR3 nucleotides read TGTGCCAGCTCCTTCTCCTACTACGAGCAGTACTTC.